The 9 T cell receptor beta chains listed next were all sequenced from one sample in a study of T cell responses to AZD1222 COVID-19 vaccine. The protocol was immunoSEQ multiplex PCR, while the TCRdb copy is restricted to in-frame clones and leaves out a portion. The sample yields 140,000 to 150,000 clones, roughly 90% seen once. The sample here was peripheral blood, taken on day 0 of AZD1222 vaccination. These receptors all stem from an adult in good health.

This sequence joins TRBV6-5 and TRBJ1-2; D not resolved. Trimming took off 5 bases at V and 4 bases at J, with 11 bases between the two ends. Germline CDR1 MNHEY, CDR2 SVGAGI. The CDR3 is 13 residues long. CDR3 protein: CASSRPGGYGYTF. The CDR3 coding sequence is TGTGCCAGCAGTAGACCGGGCGGCTATGGCTACACCTTC.

The rearrangement joins TRBV2 to TRBJ2-2, with 7 nucleotides matching TRBD1. The germline V gene has CDR1 SNHLY and CDR2 FYNNEI. The ends lost 2 bases at V and 4 bases at J; junction bases unmatched: 1. The CDR3 has 14 amino acids. CDR3 sequence reads: CASSEQGVTGELFF. In DNA form, the CDR3 reads TGTGCCAGCAGTGAACAGGGGGTCACCGGGGAGCTGTTTTTT. The whole variable domain, filled in from reference TRBV2 and TRBJ2-2, reads EPEVTQTPSHQVTQMGQEVILRCVPISNHLYFYWYRQILGQKVEFLVSFYNNEISEKSEIFDDQFSVERPDGSNFTLKIRSTKLEDSAMYFCASSEQGVTGELFFGEGSRLTVL.

This clone appeared once. The CDR3 reads CASSFGFGGNYGYTF. The CDR3 DNA follows: TGCGCCAGCAGCTTCGGTTTTGGGGGTAACTATGGCTACACCTTC. This rearrangement joins TRBV5-1 to TRBJ1-2; maybe TRBD1 (5 bases). The germline CDR1 and CDR2 sequences are SGHRS and YFSETQ. The CDR3 covers 15 residues. V shed 2 bases and J shed 1 base, with 12 bases lying between them.

The chain uses TRBV5-1 and TRBJ2-3; D is unresolved. The V gene lost 0 bases and the J gene lost 0 bases, with 8 bases spanning the gap. This CDR3 spans 15 amino acids. Germline V gene sequence: CDR1 SGHRS, CDR2 YFSETQ. The CDR3 sequence is CASSLVAVSTDTQYF. CDR3 sequence (DNA): TGCGCCAGCAGCTTGGTGGCGGTTAGCACAGATACGCAGTATTTT.

The chain has TRBV21-1 and TRBJ2-7; the D segment call TRBD2 is taken from the table without a DNA check. TRBV21-1 is deemed a pseudogene. This CDR3 comprises 20 residues. The CDR3: CASSKRRGLKDGTSGYEQYF. CDR3 in DNA: TGTGCCAGCAGCAAAAGGAGGGGACTAAAGGACGGGACTAGCGGCTACGAGCAGTACTTC.

DNA for the CDR3: TGTGCCAGCAGTCGGACTAGCGGGAGCCCCGGGGAGCTGTTTTTT. It specifies CASSRTSGSPGELFF. This chain links TRBV11-2 with TRBJ2-2; 13 bases are a match to TRBD2. The CDR3 is 15 amino acids. Trimming removed 6 bases from V and 6 bases from J; junction bases left unmatched: 4. Germline V gene lookup returns CDR1 SGHAT and CDR2 FQNNGV.

This chain connects TRBV5-1 to TRBJ1-1, with D unclear. Trimming removed 0 bases at V and 4 bases at J, with 7 bases between. CDR3 length: 13 amino acids. In germline, CDR1 is SGHRS, CDR2 YFSETQ. Here the CDR3 DNA reads TGCGCCAGCAGCTTGGGAATCAGCACTGAAGCTTTCTTT. Protein product: CASSLGISTEAFF.

The V gene is TRBV24-1, the J gene TRBJ1-3; 7 nucleotides align to TRBD1. The CDR3 contains 17 residues. Germline loops: CDR1 KGHDR, CDR2 SFDVKD. V shed 8 bases, J shed 1 base, and the junction held 13 bases outside the gene matches. In nucleotides, the CDR3 is TGTGCCACCACCACCAGGGGGTCCTTACCTTCTGGAAACACCATATATTTT. It specifies CATTTRGSLPSGNTIYF.

This chain uses TRBV4-1 with TRBJ1-5; no clear D. Germline V lookup: CDR1 MGHRA, CDR2 YSYEKL. V dropped 3 bases and J dropped 0 bases, with 9 bases sitting between them. The CDR3 is 15 amino acids. The DNA for the CDR3 is TGCGCCAGCAGCCAGAAGGCGTATAGCAATCAGCCCCAGCATTTT. It translates to CASSQKAYSNQPQHF.